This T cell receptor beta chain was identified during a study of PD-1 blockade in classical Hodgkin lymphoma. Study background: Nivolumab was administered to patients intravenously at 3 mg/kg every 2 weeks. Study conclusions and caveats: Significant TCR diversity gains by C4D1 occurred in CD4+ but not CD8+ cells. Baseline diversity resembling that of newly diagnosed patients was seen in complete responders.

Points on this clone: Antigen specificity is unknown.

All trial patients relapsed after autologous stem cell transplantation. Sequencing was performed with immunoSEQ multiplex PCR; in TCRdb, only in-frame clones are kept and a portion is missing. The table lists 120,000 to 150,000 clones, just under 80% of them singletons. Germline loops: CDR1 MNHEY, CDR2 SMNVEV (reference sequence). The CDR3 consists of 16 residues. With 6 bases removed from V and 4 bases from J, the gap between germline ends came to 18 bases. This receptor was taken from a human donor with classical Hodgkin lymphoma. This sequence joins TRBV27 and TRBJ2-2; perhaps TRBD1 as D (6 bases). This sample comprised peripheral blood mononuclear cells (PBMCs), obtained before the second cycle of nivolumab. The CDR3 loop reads CASRLATGKATGELFF. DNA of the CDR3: TGTGCCAGCAGATTAGCTACAGGGAAGGCCACCGGGGAGCTGTTTTTT.